The clone carrying this TCR beta chain was observed many times. Its antigen is not identified. The same CDR3 can be traced to other DNA sequences in this sample. The sample belongs to a study of metastatic and nonmetastatic thyroid tumors. Study summary: The authors compared repertoires across blood and tumor or nodule tissue from malignant and benign thyroid patients. Broader study findings: The reported finding was significantly higher TCR beta diversity in malignant thyroid tumors relative to benign nodules, in blood and tumor.

Each patient went into thyroid surgery without having received any treatment. CDR3 length equals 14 residues. From germline, CDR1 is SGHRS and CDR2 YFSETQ. The V end lost 0 bases, the J end lost 0 bases, and 5 bases lay between the germline ends. From the PCR reads, TCRdb re-called clones with MiXCR. The sample lists about 43,000 clones, roughly 11% occurring once. The rearrangement uses TRBV5-1 and TRBJ2-3; D is uncertain. The TCR comes from a female donor with papillary thyroid cancer or a benign thyroid nodule (not recorded which). Some clones in this sample may be carry-over from other donors' samples. The sequenced material came from blood. CDR3 nucleotide sequence: TGCGCCAGCAGCTTGGAACCGAGCACAGATACGCAGTATTTT. This sequence encodes CASSLEPSTDTQYF.